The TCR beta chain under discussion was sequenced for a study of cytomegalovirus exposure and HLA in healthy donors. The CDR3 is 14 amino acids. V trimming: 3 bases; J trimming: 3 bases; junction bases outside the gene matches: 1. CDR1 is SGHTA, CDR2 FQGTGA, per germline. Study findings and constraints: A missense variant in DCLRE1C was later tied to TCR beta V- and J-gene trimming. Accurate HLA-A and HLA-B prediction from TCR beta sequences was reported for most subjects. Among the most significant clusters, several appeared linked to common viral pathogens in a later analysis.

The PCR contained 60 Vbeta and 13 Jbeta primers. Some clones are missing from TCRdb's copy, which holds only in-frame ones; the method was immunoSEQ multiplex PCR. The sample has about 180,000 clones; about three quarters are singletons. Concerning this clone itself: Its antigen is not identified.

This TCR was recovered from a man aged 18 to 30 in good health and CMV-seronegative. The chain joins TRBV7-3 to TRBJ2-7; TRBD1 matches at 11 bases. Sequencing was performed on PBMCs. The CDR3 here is CASSFGTGGYEQYF. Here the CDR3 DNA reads TGTGCCAGCAGCTTTGGGACAGGGGGCTACGAGCAGTACTTC.